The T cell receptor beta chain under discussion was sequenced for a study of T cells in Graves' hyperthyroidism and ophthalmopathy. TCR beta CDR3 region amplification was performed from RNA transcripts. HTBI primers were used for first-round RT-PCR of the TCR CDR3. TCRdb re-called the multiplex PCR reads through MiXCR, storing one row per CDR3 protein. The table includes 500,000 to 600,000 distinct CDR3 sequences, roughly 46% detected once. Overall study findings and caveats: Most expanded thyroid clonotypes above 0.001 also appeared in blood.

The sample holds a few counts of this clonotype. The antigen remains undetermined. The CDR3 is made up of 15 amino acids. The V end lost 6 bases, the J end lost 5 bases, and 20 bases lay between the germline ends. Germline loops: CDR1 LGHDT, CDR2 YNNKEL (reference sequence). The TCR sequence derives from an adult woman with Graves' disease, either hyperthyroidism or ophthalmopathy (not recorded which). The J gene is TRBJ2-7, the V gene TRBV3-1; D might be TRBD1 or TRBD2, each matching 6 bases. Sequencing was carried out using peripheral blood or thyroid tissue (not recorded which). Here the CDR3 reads CASSLSLPGAHEQYF. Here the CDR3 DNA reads TGTGCCAGCAGTTTATCGTTGCCGGGGGCCCACGAGCAGTACTTC.